This passage covers 21 T cell receptor beta chains from one sample sequenced in a study of patients and donors after allogeneic stem cell transplantation. TCRdb re-called the RT-PCR reads through MiXCR, storing one row per CDR3 protein. The profile shows fewer than 95,000 distinct CDR3 sequences, roughly 5.1% of them singletons. Sequences were obtained from blood, either unsorted or a sorted T cell fraction (not recorded which). Every receptor here comes from a human donor who was either an allogeneic HSCT recipient or a stem cell or donor lymphocyte infusion donor (not recorded which). It is not recorded whose cells these are; they may come from a transplant donor.

This clonotype was detected ten times or more. The chain couples TRBV19 to TRBJ2-3; no definite D call. The germline V gene encodes CDR1 LNHDA and CDR2 SQIVND (reference sequence). Trimming shortened V by 7 bases and J by 0 bases, and 11 bases separated the two germline ends. The CDR3 contains 14 residues. The CDR3: CASKLQTSTDTQYF. The CDR3 DNA is TGTGCCAGTAAACTTCAAACTAGCACAGATACGCAGTATTTT.

This clonotype has just a few counts. The CDR3 DNA reads as TGTGCCAGCAGCCCTACACCGGGACAGGGGATCGATGGCTACACCTTC. It yields the protein CASSPTPGQGIDGYTF. The chain employs TRBV9 and TRBJ1-2, with 10 bases matching TRBD1. CDR3 length: 16 residues. The ends lost 4 bases at V and 6 bases at J; junction bases unmatched: 12. From germline, CDR1 is SGDLS and CDR2 YYNGEE.

This clonotype was found a few times. The gene calls are TRBV14 and TRBJ1-2, with TRBD1 identical over 9 bases. V gave up 4 bases and J gave up 8 bases; unmatched junction bases: 11. Looked up from germline, CDR1 is SGHDN and CDR2 is FVKESK. The CDR3 extends over 15 amino acids. CDR3 in amino acids: CASSLLTGGAEGYTF. The CDR3 coding sequence is TGTGCCAGCAGCCTACTCACAGGGGGCGCAGAGGGCTACACCTTC.

This clonotype was detected many times. J is TRBJ2-5 and V is TRBV5-1, with 7 bases fitting TRBD1. Germline CDR1 is SGHRS and CDR2 is YFSETQ. The length of the CDR3 is 14 residues. Unmatched junction bases numbered 5, after V lost 4 bases and J lost 2 bases. DNA of the CDR3: TGCGCCAGCAGCCCCGGACAGGTACAAGAGACCCAGTACTTC. Its translation: CASSPGQVQETQYF.

This clonotype was detected only a few times. The J gene is TRBJ2-1, the V gene TRBV4-1, with 11 bases identical to TRBD2. Trimming removed 0 bases from V and 9 bases from J; junction bases left unmatched: 7. The CDR3 consists of 16 residues. Per germline, CDR1 MGHRA and CDR2 YSYEKL. The CDR3 bases are TGCGCCAGCAGCCAAGAGGGACTAGCGGAGGTGGGTGAGCAGTTCTTC. It yields the protein CASSQEGLAEVGEQFF.

This clonotype was seen at least ten times. The V and J genes are TRBV4-1 and TRBJ2-7; D unclear. The germline CDR1 and CDR2 sequences are MGHRA and YSYEKL. CDR3 length: 14 residues. Trimming removed 1 base from V and 2 bases from J, with 9 bases in between. The DNA of the CDR3 is TGCGCCAGCAGCCAAGGGGTTGACGCCTACGAGCAGTACTTC. Encoded protein: CASSQGVDAYEQYF.

Comment on this clonotype: A much more abundant neighbour one base away suggests this may be a read error. This sequence joins TRBV28 and TRBJ1-5; no clear D gene. Germline CDR1 MDHEN, CDR2 SYDVKM. V lost 11 bases and J lost 5, with 22 bases in between. The CDR3 covers 15 residues. CDR3 in DNA: TGTGCCCCCAAAGATTGGGGAATTGGGGATCAGCCCCAGCATTTT. As protein: CAPKDWGIGDQPQHF.

Many counts were recorded for this clonotype. V gene TRBV10-1 combines with J gene TRBJ2-5; D is perhaps TRBD1 (6 bases). The V gene lost 2 bases and the J gene lost 3 bases, with 22 bases spanning the gap. Per the germline V gene, CDR1 is WNHNN and CDR2 is SYGVQD (reference sequence). This CDR3 comprises 18 residues. The CDR3 is CASSELRGQRHGEETQYF. DNA of the CDR3: TGCGCCAGCAGTGAGCTCAGGGGTCAGCGCCATGGGGAAGAGACCCAGTACTTC.

This clonotype came up many times. This chain uses TRBV11-3 with TRBJ2-3; D may be TRBD1 or TRBD2 (6 bases each). The CDR3 is made up of 14 amino acids. Trimming pared 1 base from V and 5 bases from J, leaving 10 bases between. Germline V gene data show CDR1 as SGHNT and CDR2 as YENEEA. The CDR3 spells CASSLGGAVDTQYF. The CDR3 coding sequence is TGTGCCAGCAGCTTAGGGGGGGCCGTAGATACGCAGTATTTT.

This clonotype was seen ten or more times. The chain joins TRBV2 to TRBJ2-7; D unresolved. The CDR3 extends over 13 amino acids. Germline values: CDR1 SNHLY, CDR2 FYNNEI. The V and J ends lost 7 bases and 7 bases respectively, with 17 bases between them. CDR3 nucleotides: TGTGCCAGCACAACCACCCAGATGGGGGAGCAGTACTTC. Translating gives CASTTTQMGEQYF.

This clonotype was seen only a few times. In DNA form, the CDR3 reads TGCGCCAGCAGCCCTTGGGGAGGGGAGACCCAGTACTTC. Translation: CASSPWGGETQYF. This chain links TRBV5-1 with TRBJ2-5; 7 bases are shared with TRBD2. Germline V gene lookup returns CDR1 SGHRS and CDR2 YFSETQ. The CDR3 totals 13 residues. V was clipped by 4 bases and J by 5 bases; unmatched bases: 5.

The table lists this clonotype with a few counts. The chain combines TRBV20-1 with TRBJ2-5, with no clear D. The CDR3 has 12 residues. The V end lost 5 bases, the J end lost 5 bases, and 12 bases lay between the germline ends. Germline V CDR1 and CDR2: DFQATT, SNEGSKA (reference sequence). The CDR3 DNA reads TGCAGTGCTCCCCAGGCCGGGGAGACCCAGTACTTC. Translated, it gives CSAPQAGETQYF.

The table lists this clonotype with many counts. The chain recombines TRBV20-1 with TRBJ1-5; no clear D gene. V lost 4 bases and J lost 0, with 10 bases in between. The CDR3 contains 14 residues. Per germline, CDR1 DFQATT and CDR2 SNEGSKA (reference sequence). CDR3 amino acids: CSAKNGNSNQPQHF. CDR3 sequence (DNA): TGCAGTGCTAAGAATGGGAATAGCAATCAGCCCCAGCATTTT.

This clonotype was recorded many times. The J gene is TRBJ1-1, the V gene TRBV4-2; the match to TRBD1 covers 7 bases. The ends lost 0 bases at V and 1 base at J; junction bases unmatched: 8. Germline V gene lookup returns CDR1 LGHNA and CDR2 YNFKEQ. The CDR3 covers 17 residues. The DNA of the CDR3 is TGTGCCAGCAGCCAAGATCGTCGAGGACAGGAGAACACTGAAGCTTTCTTT. It encodes CASSQDRRGQENTEAFF.

This clonotype was seen at least ten times. The chain carries TRBV19 and TRBJ2-3; D is uncertain. The V and J ends lost 7 bases and 2 bases respectively, with 19 bases between them. Germline assignment: CDR1 LNHDA and CDR2 SQIVND (reference sequence). The CDR3 sequence is 16 residues long. CDR3 sequence (DNA): TGTGCCAGTACCAGGAGTCGTGTCCCCTACACAGATACGCAGTATTTT. It specifies CASTRSRVPYTDTQYF.

There are a few counts of this clonotype. The rearrangement joins TRBV5-1 to TRBJ2-6, with a tentative D call TRBD1 (5 bases). With 4 bases removed from V and 4 bases from J, the gap between germline ends came to 9 bases. The CDR3 has 14 residues. Germline V gene data show CDR1 as SGHRS and CDR2 as YFSETQ. The CDR3 region has the DNA TGCGCCAGCAGCGCTGGGGCAGGGGCCAACGTCCTGACTTTC. Protein product: CASSAGAGANVLTF.

CDR3 amino acids: CSVLGREYYGTDTQYF. For the CDR3, the DNA is TGCAGTGTCCTAGGGCGGGAGTATTACGGCACAGATACGCAGTATTTT. The chain couples TRBV20-1 to TRBJ2-3; TRBD2 aligns across 7 bases. There are 16 residues in the CDR3. Looked up from germline, CDR1 is DFQATT and CDR2 is SNEGSKA (reference sequence). V shed 7 bases and J 1 base; nucleotides not matched to a gene: 14.

At least ten counts were recorded for this clonotype. J is TRBJ1-4 and V is TRBV29-1; D gene unclear. The germline V gene has CDR1 SQVTM and CDR2 ANQGSEA. The germline V and J ends were trimmed by 5 bases and 0 bases, with 7 bases remaining between them. The CDR3 length is 13 residues. CDR3 in DNA: TGCAGCGTTAGGGCTCCAACTAATGAAAAACTGTTTTTT. Translated, it gives CSVRAPTNEKLFF.

This clonotype came up a few times. The chain combines TRBV5-1 with TRBJ1-1; no reliable D call. CDR3 length equals 15 residues. Germline CDR1 reads SGHRS; CDR2 reads YFSETQ. V lost 0 bases to trimming and J lost 5 bases, with 14 bases between them. The CDR3 coding sequence is TGCGCCAGCAGCTTGGTTCCAGAAACGGGGACTGAAGCTTTCTTT. Translated, it gives CASSLVPETGTEAFF.

This clonotype has ten or more counts. The chain joins TRBV7-3 to TRBJ1-5; no clear D gene. Germline CDR1 is SGHTA and CDR2 is FQGTGA. V lost 0 bases to trimming and J lost 7 bases, with 7 bases between them. The CDR3 contains 13 residues. Written as DNA, the CDR3 is TGTGCCAGCAGCTTAACGCCTGGCCAGCCCCAGCATTTT. It encodes CASSLTPGQPQHF.

This clonotype was seen ten or more times. The chain joins TRBV20-1 to TRBJ1-3; D ambiguous. Germline V gene lookup returns CDR1 DFQATT and CDR2 SNEGSKA (reference sequence). The CDR3 covers 13 residues. V lost 4 bases and J 2 bases, leaving 9 bases between the germline ends. The CDR3 DNA is TGCAGTGCTACCGGAGAAACTGGAAACACCATATATTTT. Translating it yields CSATGETGNTIYF.